This T cell receptor (beta chain) was captured in a study of blood T cell repertoires in COVID-19. Study-wide background: Sites across the United States, Italy and Spain contributed samples from acute and convalescent COVID-19. Sources were T cells, B-cell-depleted T cells, or PBMCs; the material itself was cDNA or gDNA.

Per the original methods: Researchers report that nucleated cell counts were estimated from reference gene primer amplification. TCRdb's copy holds only in-frame clones and misses some; the assay was immunoSEQ multiplex PCR. From that table come the V and J calls and clone size; the DNA was used to work out D and trimming. The table shows about 230,000 clones, with over 75% occurring only once. Deletions cut 6 bases from V and 0 bases from J, with 14 bases between. The germline V gene encodes CDR1 SNHLY and CDR2 FYNNEI. The CDR3 is made up of 16 amino acids. This rearrangement joins TRBV2 to TRBJ2-2, with a possible D match to TRBD2 (5 bases). Source material: peripheral blood. The clonotype originates from a woman of 80 years or more with acute or convalescent COVID-19. Here the CDR3 reads CASRRDGRTNTGELFF. Here the CDR3 DNA reads TGTGCCAGCAGGAGGGATGGCAGGACGAACACCGGGGAGCTGTTTTTT.